This record looks at one TCR beta chain sequence and its context. The sample comes from a study of cytomegalovirus exposure and HLA in healthy donors. Germline CDR1 GTSNPN, CDR2 SVGIG (reference sequence). V lost 0 bases, J lost 7 bases, and 15 bases lay in between. CDR3 length: 14 amino acids. The PCR used 60 Vbeta and 13 Jbeta primers. The protocol was immunoSEQ multiplex PCR, while the TCRdb copy is restricted to in-frame clones and leaves out a portion. The sample records about 160,000 clones, more than 70% being singletons. Specimen: PBMCs. V gene TRBV30 combines with J gene TRBJ1-2; D gene ambiguous. This TCR was recovered from a boy aged 2-9 years in good health and CMV-seronegative. CDR3 in DNA: TGTGCCTGGAGTGTACGTCACAGCAACCCTGGCTACACCTTC. Its protein product is CAWSVRHSNPGYTF.